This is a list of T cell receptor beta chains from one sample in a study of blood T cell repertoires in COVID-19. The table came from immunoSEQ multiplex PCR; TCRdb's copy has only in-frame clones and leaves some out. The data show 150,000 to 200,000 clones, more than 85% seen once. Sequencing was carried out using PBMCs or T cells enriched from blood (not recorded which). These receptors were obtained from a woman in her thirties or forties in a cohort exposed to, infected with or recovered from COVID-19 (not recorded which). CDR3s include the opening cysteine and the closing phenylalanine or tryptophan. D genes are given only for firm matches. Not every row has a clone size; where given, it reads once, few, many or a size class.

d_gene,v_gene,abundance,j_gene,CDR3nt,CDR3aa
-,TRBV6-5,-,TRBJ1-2,TGTGCCAGCAGTTACTCCCAGGGAAATGGCTACACCTTC,CASSYSQGNGYTF
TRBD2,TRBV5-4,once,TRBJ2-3,TGTGCCAGCAGCGAGACTAGCGGGGGATTCTCAGATACGCAGTATTTT,CASSETSGGFSDTQYF
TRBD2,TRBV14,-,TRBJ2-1,TGTGCCAGCAGCCAAGATCCGGGACTAGCGGGCAATGAGCAGTTCTTC,CASSQDPGLAGNEQFF
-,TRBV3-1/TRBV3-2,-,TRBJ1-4,TGTGCCAGCAGCCAAGATCTCGAGAATGAAAAACTGTTTTTT,CASSQDLENEKLFF
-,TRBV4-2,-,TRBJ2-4,TGTGCCAGCAGCCAAGATAGCAGGGGAGGGGAGAACATTCAGTACTTC,CASSQDSRGGENIQYF
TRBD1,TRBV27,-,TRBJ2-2,TGTGCCAGCCTGGACAGGGTACCGGGCGGGGAGCTGTTTTTT,CASLDRVPGGELFF
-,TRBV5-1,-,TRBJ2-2,TGCGCCAGCAGCTTTCAGGGATCCGGGGAGCTGTTTTTT,CASSFQGSGELFF
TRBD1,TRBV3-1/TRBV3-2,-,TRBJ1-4,TGTGCCAGCAGCCCTCCTTGGACAGGGATAGGATGTGAAAAACTGTTTTTT,CASSPPWTGIGCEKLFF
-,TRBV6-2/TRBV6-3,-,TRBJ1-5,TGTGCCAGCAGTTACTCGAACGGGTATCAGCCCCAGCATTTT,CASSYSNGYQPQHF
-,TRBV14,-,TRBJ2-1,TGTGCCAGCAGGCCTCGGGGGAGTAGTAGAGACAATGAGCAGTTCTTC,CASRPRGSSRDNEQFF
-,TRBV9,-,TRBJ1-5,TGTGCCAGCAGCGCCGACCTAGGGGTGCCCCAGCATTTT,CASSADLGVPQHF
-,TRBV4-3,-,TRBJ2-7,TGCGCCAGCAGCATGGGGACTGACCCCTCCTACGAGCAGTACTTC,CASSMGTDPSYEQYF
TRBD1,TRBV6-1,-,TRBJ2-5,TGTGCCAGCAGTGACCCGACAGGGGGCAGGGAGACCCAGTACTTC,CASSDPTGGRETQYF
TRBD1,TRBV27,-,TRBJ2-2,TGTGCCAGCAGCTATAGCCCAGGGGGAACCGGGGAGCTGTTTTTT,CASSYSPGGTGELFF
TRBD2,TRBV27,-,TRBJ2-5,TGTGCCAGCAGTCCCGAGACTAGCGGGAGCCTAGAGACCCAGTACTTC,CASSPETSGSLETQYF
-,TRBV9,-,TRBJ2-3,TGTGCCAGCAGCGTACAAATACTCACAGATACGCAGTATTTT,CASSVQILTDTQYF
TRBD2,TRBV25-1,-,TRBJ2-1,TGTGCCAGCAGTGCAATAGCGGGAGTCGTGAATGAGCAGTTCTTC,CASSAIAGVVNEQFF
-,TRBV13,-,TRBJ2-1,TGTGCCAGCAGCTTGGGGCAGATCTCCTACAATGAGCGGTTCTTC,CASSLGQISYNERFF
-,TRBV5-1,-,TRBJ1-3,TGCGCCAGCAGCTTGGTGGCAGGGAGGTTTGGAAACACCATATATTTT,CASSLVAGRFGNTIYF
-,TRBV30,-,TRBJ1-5,TGTGCCTGGAGTGTCGCGGGGCCCCAAGCCCAGCATTTT,CAWSVAGPQAQHF